Presented here are 30 T cell receptor beta chains from one specimen sequenced in a study of blood T cell repertoires in COVID-19. Sequencing was performed with immunoSEQ multiplex PCR; in TCRdb, only in-frame clones are kept and a portion is missing. The sample lists some 200,000 clones; about 78% were seen once. The source material was peripheral blood. The receptor set was obtained from a woman aged 45-60 years with active or convalescent COVID-19.

The chain is built from TRBV19 and TRBJ1-5; TRBD1 agrees at 8 bases. V lost 5 bases, J lost 7 bases, and 13 bases stayed unmatched. The CDR3 loop spans 16 amino acids. Germline values: CDR1 LNHDA, CDR2 SQIVND (reference sequence). In DNA form, the CDR3 reads TGTGCCAGTAGTCCCCAATCCGGTACAGGGGGACAGCCCCAGCATTTT. Its translation is CASSPQSGTGGQPQHF.

This sequence joins TRBV19 and TRBJ1-5, with 10 bases matching TRBD1. The CDR3 covers 16 residues. Unmatched junction bases numbered 7, after V lost 6 bases and J lost 2 bases. Germline CDR1 and CDR2: LNHDA and SQIVND (reference sequence). The CDR3 here is CASRPTGGAGNQPQHF. The CDR3 coding sequence is TGTGCCAGTAGACCGACAGGGGGCGCGGGCAATCAGCCCCAGCATTTT.

In this sample, this clone turned up many times. This chain joins TRBV7-8 and TRBJ1-6; D gene ambiguous. Trimming stripped 0 bases from V and 7 bases from J, with 7 bases between. Germline CDR1 is SGHVS and CDR2 is FQNEAQ. The CDR3 loop spans 14 amino acids. This CDR3 reads CASSLAGGNSPLHF. CDR3 sequence (DNA): TGTGCCAGCAGCTTAGCAGGAGGCAATTCACCCCTCCACTTT.

The chain carries TRBV4-3 and TRBJ1-1, with D perhaps matching TRBD1 (6 bases). Germline V gene sequence: CDR1 LGHNA, CDR2 YSLEER. This CDR3 is built from 14 residues. Trimming took off 2 bases at V and 1 base at J, with 8 bases between the two ends. The CDR3 sequence is CASSQRTANTEAFF. The CDR3 region has the DNA TGCGCCAGCAGCCAAAGGACAGCGAACACTGAAGCTTTCTTT.

The genes are TRBV6-1 and TRBJ2-7; 7 positions agree with TRBD1. The length of the CDR3 is 15 residues. Germline V lookup: CDR1 MNHNS, CDR2 SASEGT. With 2 bases clipped from V and 5 bases from J, the junction kept 9 bases outside the gene matches. As DNA, the CDR3 is TGTGCCAGCAGTGAAAGGGGCAGGGGGTCCCACGAGCAGTACTTC. This sequence encodes CASSERGRGSHEQYF.

This chain connects TRBV4-3 to TRBJ2-7, with D unresolved. The V end lost 1 base, the J end lost 0 bases, and 4 bases lay between the germline ends. CDR1 is LGHNA, CDR2 YSLEER, per germline. The CDR3 is made up of 13 amino acids. The CDR3 nucleotides read TGCGCCAGCAGCCAAGGGGCCTCCTACGAGCAGTACTTC. The encoded protein is CASSQGASYEQYF.

Many counts were recorded for this clone. The chain joins TRBV29-1 to TRBJ1-1, with TRBD1 as a possible D gene (5 bases). Trimming left V 7 bases short and J 0 bases short, with 12 bases between. Germline-derived CDR1 and CDR2 are SQVTM and ANQGSEA. The CDR3 is made up of 13 amino acids. The CDR3 DNA follows: TGCAGCGCCATGTGGGGGGTGAACACTGAAGCTTTCTTT. Translation gives CSAMWGVNTEAFF.

The V gene is TRBV12-3 or TRBV12-4, the J gene TRBJ1-1, with D possibly matching TRBD1 (6 bases). V lost 7 bases, J lost 9 bases, and 18 bases lay in between. The CDR3 has 13 amino acids. The CDR3 DNA follows: TGTGCCAGCATTCAATCCAGGGGCCCACAAGCTTTCTTT. Translated, it gives CASIQSRGPQAFF.

J is TRBJ1-6 and V is TRBV28; TRBD1 agrees at 7 bases. The CDR3 totals 15 residues. The germline gives CDR1 MDHEN, CDR2 SYDVKM. Losses at the gene ends were 6 bases for V and 7 bases for J; bases not matched to a gene: 9. In DNA form, the CDR3 reads TGTGCCAGCAGAAACGACAGGGTTAGCAATTCACCCCTCCACTTT. Encoded protein: CASRNDRVSNSPLHF.

The chain has TRBV5-4 and TRBJ2-3; D gene ambiguous. The CDR3 covers 15 residues. Germline V gives CDR1 SGHNT, CDR2 YYREEE (reference sequence). V lost 0 bases, J lost 2 bases, and 10 bases lay in between. This CDR3 reads CASSLDLKATDTQYF. CDR3 DNA sequence: TGTGCCAGCAGCTTGGACTTGAAAGCCACAGATACGCAGTATTTT. Supplemented by reference TRBV5-4 and TRBJ2-3, the full variable domain reads ETGVTQSPTHLIKTRGQQVTLRCSSQSGHNTVSWYQQALGQGPQFIFQYYREEENGRGNFPPRFSGLQFPNYSSELNVNALELDDSALYLCASSLDLKATDTQYFGPGTRLTVL.

The V call is TRBV6-6, the J call TRBJ2-2; 11 bases are shared with TRBD2. The CDR3 extends over 18 amino acids. J was trimmed by 0 bases and V by 5 bases; bases with no gene match: 8. From germline, CDR1 is MNHNY and CDR2 SVGAGI (reference sequence). The chain's CDR3 is CASSRLAGITTNTGELFF. The CDR3, as DNA: TGTGCCAGCAGTCGACTAGCGGGGATAACAACGAACACCGGGGAGCTGTTTTTT.

This chain links TRBV30 with TRBJ2-7; D possibly corresponds to TRBD2 (7 bases). The CDR3 runs 13 residues. Germline assignment: CDR1 GTSNPN and CDR2 SVGIG (reference sequence). The V end was cut by 0 bases, the J end by 4 bases, with 10 bases between. The CDR3 coding sequence is TGTGCCTGGAGTGTGGGGGGGCTTTACGAGCAGTACTTC. Amino acids: CAWSVGGLYEQYF.

The rearrangement uses TRBV6-6 and TRBJ2-1, with a tentative D call TRBD1 (5 bases). CDR3 length: 15 residues. Trimming stripped 5 bases from V and 0 bases from J, with 11 bases between. CDR1 MNHNY and CDR2 SVGAGI come from the germline V gene (reference sequence). The CDR3 sequence: CASSPARGSYNEQFF. The DNA for the CDR3 is TGTGCCAGCAGTCCGGCTAGGGGCTCCTACAATGAGCAGTTCTTC.

The J gene is TRBJ2-3, the V gene TRBV5-1, with 11 nucleotides matching TRBD2. Germline V gene sequence: CDR1 SGHRS, CDR2 YFSETQ. V trimming: 4 bases; J trimming: 2 bases; junction bases outside the gene matches: 6. This CDR3 has 16 residues. CDR3 amino acids: CASSPGTSGATDTQYF. In DNA, the CDR3 is TGCGCCAGCAGCCCCGGGACTAGCGGAGCCACAGATACGCAGTATTTT.

V gene TRBV15 combines with J gene TRBJ1-4, with D uncertain. The CDR3 has 15 amino acids. CDR1 is LNHNV, CDR2 YYDKDF, per germline (reference sequence). Trimming pared 0 bases from V and 1 base from J, leaving 6 bases between. Here the CDR3 reads CATSRDGRTNEKLFF. CDR3 DNA sequence: TGTGCCACCAGCAGAGATGGGAGAACTAATGAAAAACTGTTTTTT.

V gene TRBV4-2 combines with J gene TRBJ2-1; 7 bases match TRBD2. CDR1 and CDR2 from the germline V gene are LGHNA and YNFKEQ. The CDR3 sequence is 15 residues long. The J segment lost 7 bases and the V segment lost 4 bases, leaving 10 bases of the junction unmatched. The CDR3 sequence is CASSPVGGRWNEQFF. The DNA for the CDR3 is TGTGCCAGCAGCCCCGTGGGAGGGAGGTGGAATGAGCAGTTCTTC.

The chain links TRBV15 to TRBJ2-3; 9 nucleotides line up with TRBD2. The CDR3 is made up of 18 amino acids. From germline, CDR1 is LNHNV and CDR2 YYDKDF (reference sequence). J lost 2 bases, V lost 3 bases, and 12 bases had no gene match. The CDR3, as DNA: TGTGCCACCAGCAGGGGCCTAGCGGGGAATGGGCCCACAGATACGCAGTATTTT. Amino acid sequence: CATSRGLAGNGPTDTQYF.

Details on this clone: A clone one base away is much larger, so this may be a read error. The chain has TRBV7-3 and TRBJ1-1, with D possibly matching TRBD1 (6 bases). The V end was cut by 2 bases, the J end by 1 base, with 11 bases between. Per germline, CDR1 SGHTA and CDR2 FQGTGA. This CDR3 spans 15 amino acids. The CDR3, as DNA: TGTGCCAGCAGCTTATTCGCAGGGGAGAACACTGAAGCTTTCTTT. Translation gives CASSLFAGENTEAFF.

Regarding this clone: At the DNA level, this CDR3 is encoded by other sequences in the same sample as well. The rearrangement links TRBV7-9 to TRBJ1-1, with unresolved D. Germline values: CDR1 SEHNR, CDR2 FQNEAQ (reference sequence). The V and J ends lost 1 base and 0 bases respectively, with 6 bases between them. The CDR3 has 14 amino acids. This CDR3 reads CASSLGGLNTEAFF. CDR3 bases: TGTGCCAGCAGCTTAGGAGGGTTGAACACTGAAGCTTTCTTT.

J is TRBJ1-1 and V is TRBV4-3; D not resolved. CDR1 is LGHNA, CDR2 YSLEER, per germline. V was shortened by 4 bases and J by 2 bases, with 14 bases between the two germline ends. The CDR3 length is 15 residues. The chain's CDR3 is CASSPRWQINTEAFF. CDR3 DNA: TGCGCCAGCAGCCCCCGATGGCAAATTAACACTGAAGCTTTCTTT.

The CDR3 loop reads CASSISSGSVNEQFF. As DNA, the CDR3 is TGTGCCAGCAGCATATCTAGCGGGAGCGTAAATGAGCAGTTCTTC. This chain connects TRBV7-3 to TRBJ2-1, with TRBD2 matching 10 bases. The CDR3 length is 15 residues. Germline V gene data show CDR1 as SGHTA and CDR2 as FQGTGA. The V segment lost 5 bases and the J segment 7 bases; nucleotides outside the gene matches: 8.

This chain uses TRBV5-6 with TRBJ1-5; possibly TRBD1 for D (5 bases). Deletions cut 4 bases from V and 8 bases from J, with 19 bases between. Germline CDR1 SGHDT, CDR2 YYEEEE. The CDR3 covers 15 residues. CDR3 DNA: TGTGCCAGCAGCAGCTTCGGAACAGGAAGGGAGCCCCAGCATTTT. Protein: CASSSFGTGREPQHF.

The chain links TRBV5-1 to TRBJ2-5; tentatively, D is TRBD2 (5 bases). CDR3 length: 19 amino acids. V gave up 4 bases and J gave up 5 bases, with 30 bases separating them. Germline V lookup: CDR1 SGHRS, CDR2 YFSETQ. Written as DNA, the CDR3 is TGCGCCAGCAGCCGAGGGTCCGGCGCGGCGCCAAAAAACGGGGAGACCCAGTACTTC. This sequence encodes CASSRGSGAAPKNGETQYF.

The V call is TRBV27, the J call TRBJ1-5; D may be TRBD1 (5 bases). V lost 3 bases and J 3 bases, leaving 9 bases between the germline ends. CDR1 and CDR2 from the germline V gene are MNHEY and SMNVEV (reference sequence). There are 14 residues in the CDR3. This chain's CDR3 is CASSLGRLNQPQHF. The DNA for the CDR3 is TGTGCCAGCAGTTTGGGGCGGCTCAATCAGCCCCAGCATTTT.

As concerns this clone: Distinct nucleotide sequences in the sample also encode this CDR3. V usage is TRBV2 and J usage is TRBJ1-5; the D gene is possibly TRBD1 (5 bases). CDR3 length: 14 amino acids. Germline V lookup: CDR1 SNHLY, CDR2 FYNNEI. V was shortened by 6 bases and J by 7 bases, with 16 bases between the two germline ends. CDR3 coding DNA: TGTGCCAGCAGCGCGGGGGGACTCGGCCAGCCCCAGCATTTT. Amino acids: CASSAGGLGQPQHF.

The V gene is TRBV6-1, the J gene TRBJ2-7; the D gene is possibly TRBD1 (6 bases). Germline V CDR1 and CDR2: MNHNS, SASEGT. Trimming shortened V by 1 base and J by 6 bases, and 13 bases separated the two germline ends. The length of the CDR3 is 14 residues. The CDR3 coding sequence is TGTGCCAGCAGTGAAGGTCTACAACAGGGCGAGCAGTACTTC. This sequence encodes CASSEGLQQGEQYF.

Remarks on this clone: A read error may produce the germline difference seen at one junction end. The chain recombines TRBV18 with TRBJ1-6, with a possible D match to TRBD1 (6 bases). The CDR3 is made up of 13 amino acids. Germline CDR1 KGHSH, CDR2 LQKENI. In DNA form, the CDR3 reads TGTGCCAGCTCACCAGGACAGATTTCACCCCCCCACTTT. Amino acid sequence: CASSPGQISPPHF. The full variable domain, in which reference TRBV18 and TRBJ1-6 provide the parts outside the CDR3, is NAGVMQNPRHLVRRRGQEARLRCSPMKGHSHVYWYRQLPEEGLKFMVYLQKENIIDESGMPKERFSAEFPKEGPSILRIQQVVRGDSAAYFCASSPGQISPPHFGNGTRLTVT.

V usage is TRBV28 and J usage is TRBJ1-1; a weak D match, TRBD1 (5 bases). In germline, CDR1 is MDHEN, CDR2 SYDVKM. CDR3 size: 12 residues. Trimming removed 10 bases at V and 11 bases at J, with 20 bases between. CDR3: CATSPGPYRAFF. CDR3 DNA sequence: TGTGCCACCAGCCCGGGTCCGTACAGGGCTTTCTTT.

V and J are TRBV9 and TRBJ2-1; 7 bases match TRBD1. Per the germline V gene, CDR1 is SGDLS and CDR2 is YYNGEE. The CDR3 length is 17 residues. Unmatched junction bases numbered 11, after V lost 2 bases and J lost 3 bases. The CDR3 region has the DNA TGTGCCAGCAGCGTTACCCCCACAGGGGCGAGCTACAATGAGCAGTTCTTC. This codes for CASSVTPTGASYNEQFF.

The chain uses TRBV18 and TRBJ1-1; tentative D call: TRBD1 (6 bases). CDR1 is KGHSH and CDR2 is LQKENI in the germline V gene. This CDR3 is built from 15 residues. V lost 2 bases, J lost 0 bases, and 10 bases lay in between. The CDR3 nucleotides are TGTGCCAGCTCACCATTCGGACAGATGAACACTGAAGCTTTCTTT. It is translated as CASSPFGQMNTEAFF.